This is a list of T cell receptor beta chains from one sample in a study of OX40 agonist ivuxolimab in advanced cancers. Generated by immunoSEQ multiplex PCR, the TCRdb table keeps only in-frame clones and is missing some. The sample has 110,000 or so clones; approximately 89% are singletons. The sample here was CD4+ or CD8+ T cells sorted from blood, taken in a trial of the OX40 agonist ivuxolimab. The receptors originated from an adult with an advanced solid tumor such as melanoma, head and neck, liver or kidney cancer. Each CDR3 is given with its conserved first and last residue. D genes are given only for firm matches. Clone size appears in some rows only: once, few, many, or a class for an expanded clone.

TRBV11-3	.	TRBJ2-7	.	CASRMDKAHYEQYF	TGTGCCAGCAGGATGGACAAGGCCCACTACGAGCAGTACTTC
TRBV27	TRBD1	TRBJ1-2	.	CASSPGTAIHGYTF	TGTGCCAGCAGTCCCGGGACAGCTATCCATGGCTACACCTTC
TRBV19	TRBD1	TRBJ1-6	few	CASRTGQDNSPLHF	TGTGCCAGTAGGACCGGACAGGATAATTCACCCCTCCACTTT
TRBV30	.	TRBJ2-7	.	CAWSFAGTPAYEQYF	TGTGCCTGGAGTTTTGCCGGGACACCAGCCTACGAGCAGTACTTC
TRBV18	TRBD2	TRBJ2-3	.	CASSPLPGGVYTDTQYF	TGTGCCAGCTCCCCGCTCCCGGGGGGAGTATACACAGATACGCAGTATTTT
TRBV5-5	.	TRBJ2-2	.	CASSLSGSTGELFF	TGTGCCAGCAGCTTGTCAGGGAGCACCGGGGAGCTGTTTTTT
TRBV9	TRBD1	TRBJ1-4	.	CASSRGQGPEKLFF	TGTGCCAGCAGCCGGGGACAGGGGCCTGAAAAACTGTTTTTT
TRBV30	.	TRBJ1-1	few	CAWSEGYNTEAFF	TGTGCCTGGAGTGAGGGCTACAACACTGAAGCTTTCTTT
TRBV11-2	.	TRBJ2-5	.	CASSFGLGTARQETQYF	TGCGCCAGCAGCTTTGGTCTAGGGACGGCTCGCCAAGAGACCCAGTACTTC
TRBV29-1	.	TRBJ1-4	.	CSANYGPNEKLFF	TGCAGCGCTAACTACGGGCCTAATGAAAAACTGTTTTTT
TRBV29-1	TRBD1	TRBJ2-7	.	CSVTGAPYEQYF	TGCAGCGTGACAGGGGCCCCCTACGAGCAGTACTTC
TRBV6-4	TRBD2	TRBJ2-3	.	CASSRGLADTQYF	TGTGCCAGCAGTCGCGGACTAGCGGATACGCAGTATTTT
TRBV5-5	.	TRBJ1-5	.	CASSPIREDQPQHF	TGTGCCAGCAGCCCCATCAGGGAGGATCAGCCCCAGCATTTT
TRBV13	.	TRBJ1-1	.	CASSLIRNTEAFF	TGTGCCAGCAGCTTAATTAGGAACACTGAAGCTTTCTTT
TRBV11-3	.	TRBJ2-2	.	CASSPGVTGELFF	TGTGCCAGCAGCCCGGGCGTCACCGGGGAGCTGTTTTTT
TRBV6-5	TRBD1	TRBJ1-1	.	CASSHTQGTTEAFF	TGTGCCAGCAGCCATACACAGGGGACCACTGAAGCTTTCTTT
TRBV11-3	TRBD2	TRBJ2-1	.	CASSLFPGLASNEQFF	TGTGCCAGCAGCTTATTTCCGGGACTAGCCTCCAATGAGCAGTTCTTC
TRBV7-2	.	TRBJ1-2	.	CASSLAGGAYGYTF	TGTGCCAGCAGCTTAGCCGGGGGCGCTTATGGCTACACCTTC